This T cell receptor beta chain was sequenced for a study of OX40 agonist ivuxolimab in advanced cancers. Study-level information: Patients were given ivuxolimab, an antibody that agonizes OX40 (CD134). The group had a mean age of about 64 years, ranged from about 23 to 85, and was roughly 83% male.

Points from the study as a whole: Patients who responded partially at 0.1-3.0 mg/kg showed clonal expansion ranking among the lowest. Low levels of normalized T-cell clonal expansion also appeared in some nonresponders.

Generated by immunoSEQ multiplex PCR, the TCRdb table keeps only in-frame clones and is missing some. The sample lists about 99,000 clones, 95% to 97% occurring once. This clone was detected only once. The antigen is not known. The CDR3 is 15 residues long. Trimming removed 2 bases from V and 8 bases from J, with 15 bases in between. Germline values: CDR1 KGHSY, CDR2 FQNENV. Source: CD4+ or CD8+ T cells sorted from blood, taken in a trial of the OX40 agonist ivuxolimab. The gene calls are TRBV16 and TRBJ1-4; D perhaps matches TRBD1 (6 bases). The TCR was taken from an adult with an advanced solid tumor such as melanoma, head and neck, liver or kidney cancer. The CDR3 loop reads CASSQGGPVGEKLFF. In nucleotides, the CDR3 is TGTGCCAGCAGCCAAGGGGGCCCTGTAGGAGAAAAACTGTTTTTT.